The T cell receptor beta chain described here comes from a study of graft-versus-host responses after intestinal transplantation. The study, taken as a whole, reports: With peak circulating GvH clone levels came an association with early post-transplant HvG declines.

Sequencing used immunoSEQ multiplex PCR; TCRdb keeps in-frame clones, though not all of them. The table shows about 36,000 clones, with approximately 93% occurring only once. Concerning this clone: Antigen unknown.

Germline-derived CDR1 and CDR2 are SEHNR and FQNEAQ (reference sequence). V was pared by 1 base and J by 4 bases, with 3 bases of the junction left unmatched. The length of the CDR3 is 15 residues. The V gene is TRBV7-9, the J gene TRBJ1-2; 10 positions agree with TRBD1. The specimen comprised unstimulated CD4+ T cells sorted from spleen or lymph node cells, sampled before transplant. The origin of this receptor is a human donor who was the organ donor for an intestinal transplant. CDR3 in DNA: TGTGCCAGCAGCTTAGAGGGACAGGGGATCTATGGCTACACCTTC. Its protein product is CASSLEGQGIYGYTF.